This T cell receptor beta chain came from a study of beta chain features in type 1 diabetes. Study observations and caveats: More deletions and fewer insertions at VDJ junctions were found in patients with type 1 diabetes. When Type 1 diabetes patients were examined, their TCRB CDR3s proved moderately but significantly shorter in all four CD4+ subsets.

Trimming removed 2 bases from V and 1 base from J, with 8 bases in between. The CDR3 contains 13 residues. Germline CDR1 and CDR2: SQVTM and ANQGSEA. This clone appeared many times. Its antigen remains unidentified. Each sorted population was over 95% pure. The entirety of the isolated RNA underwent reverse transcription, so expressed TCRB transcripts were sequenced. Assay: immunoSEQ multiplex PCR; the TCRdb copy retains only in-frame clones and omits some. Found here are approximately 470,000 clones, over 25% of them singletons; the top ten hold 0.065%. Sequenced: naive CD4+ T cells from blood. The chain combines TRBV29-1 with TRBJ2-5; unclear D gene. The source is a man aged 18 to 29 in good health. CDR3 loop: CSVERAPQETQYF. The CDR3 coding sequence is TGCAGCGTTGAAAGAGCACCCCAAGAGACCCAGTACTTC. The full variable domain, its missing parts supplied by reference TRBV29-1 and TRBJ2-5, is SAVISQKPSRDICQRGTSLTIQCQVDSQVTMMFWYRQQPGQSLTLIATANQGSEATYESGFVIDKFPISRPNLTFSTLTVSNMSPEDSSIYLCSVERAPQETQYFGPGTRLLVL.